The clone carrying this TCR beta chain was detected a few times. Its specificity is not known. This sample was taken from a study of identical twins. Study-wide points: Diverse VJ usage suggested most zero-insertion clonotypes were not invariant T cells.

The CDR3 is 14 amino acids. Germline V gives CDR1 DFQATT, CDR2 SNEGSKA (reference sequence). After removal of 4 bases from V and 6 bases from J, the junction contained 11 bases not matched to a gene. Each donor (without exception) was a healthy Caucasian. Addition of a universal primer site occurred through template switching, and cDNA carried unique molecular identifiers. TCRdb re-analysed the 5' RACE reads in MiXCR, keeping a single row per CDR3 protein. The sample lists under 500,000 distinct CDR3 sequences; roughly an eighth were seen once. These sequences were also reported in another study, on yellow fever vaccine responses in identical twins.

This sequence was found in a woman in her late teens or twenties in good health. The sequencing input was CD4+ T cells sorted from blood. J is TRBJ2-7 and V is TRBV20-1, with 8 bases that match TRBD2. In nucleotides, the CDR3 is TGCAGTGCTATTTCAGCGGGGGCCTTCGGCGAGCAGTACTTC. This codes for CSAISAGAFGEQYF.